This TCR beta chain was captured in a study of cytomegalovirus exposure and HLA in healthy donors. Study-level background: There were approximately 400 genotyped donors. Of these, roughly 80% fell in the genetic ancestry cluster associated with self-reported Caucasian donors.

Comment on this clone: The antigen remains unidentified.

With 60 Vbeta and 13 Jbeta primers, the PCR was carried out. The data were produced by immunoSEQ multiplex PCR, yet TCRdb's version contains in-frame clones alone and is incomplete. The repertoire includes some 150,000 clones, roughly 79% of them detected once, and roughly 13% sits in the top ten. Findings and limits, study-wide: One variant, a missense change in DCLRE1C, was linked in a later analysis to TCR beta V- and J-gene trimming. Sequencing probably produced one cluster of sequence variants that were highly shared.

This receptor was identified in a woman aged 45-60 years in good health and CMV-seronegative. Sequencing was performed on PBMCs.

Here the CDR3 DNA reads TGTGCCAGCAGTTACTCGAGGCTAGCGGAAGTCAATGAGCAGTTCTTC. This translates into CASSYSRLAEVNEQFF. The chain is built from TRBV6-5 and TRBJ2-1; 7 bases are a match to TRBD2. V lost 0 bases and J lost 6; bases outside the gene matches: 8. Germline V gives CDR1 MNHEY, CDR2 SVGAGI. The CDR3 is 16 residues long.